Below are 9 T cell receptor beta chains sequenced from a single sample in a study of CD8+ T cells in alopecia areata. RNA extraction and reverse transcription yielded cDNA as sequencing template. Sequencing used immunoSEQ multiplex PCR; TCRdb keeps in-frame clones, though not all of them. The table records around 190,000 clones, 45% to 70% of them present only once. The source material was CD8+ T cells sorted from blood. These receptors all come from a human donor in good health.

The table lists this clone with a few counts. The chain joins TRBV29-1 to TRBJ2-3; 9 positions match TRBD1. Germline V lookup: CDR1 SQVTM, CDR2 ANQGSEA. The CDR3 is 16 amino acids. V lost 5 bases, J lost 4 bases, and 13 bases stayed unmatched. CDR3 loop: CSVPDNPGQGPDTQYF. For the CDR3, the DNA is TGCAGCGTTCCCGATAATCCGGGACAGGGTCCAGATACGCAGTATTTT.

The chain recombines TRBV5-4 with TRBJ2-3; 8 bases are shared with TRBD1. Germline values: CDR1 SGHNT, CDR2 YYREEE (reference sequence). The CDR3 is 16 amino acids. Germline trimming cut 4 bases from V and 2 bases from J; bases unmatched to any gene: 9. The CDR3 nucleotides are TGTGCCAGCAGCGCGACAGGGGCCGGTTACACAGATACGCAGTATTTT. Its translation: CASSATGAGYTDTQYF.

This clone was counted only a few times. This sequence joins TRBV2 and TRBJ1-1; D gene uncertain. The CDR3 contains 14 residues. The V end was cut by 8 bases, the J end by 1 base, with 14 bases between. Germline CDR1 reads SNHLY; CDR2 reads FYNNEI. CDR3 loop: CASEEGATNTEAFF. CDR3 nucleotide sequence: TGTGCCAGCGAAGAGGGCGCCACGAACACTGAAGCTTTCTTT.

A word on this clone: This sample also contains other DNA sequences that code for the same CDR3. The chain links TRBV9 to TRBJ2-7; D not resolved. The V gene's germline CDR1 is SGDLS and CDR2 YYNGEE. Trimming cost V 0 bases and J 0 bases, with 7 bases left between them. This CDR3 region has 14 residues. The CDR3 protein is CASSVVPSSYEQYF. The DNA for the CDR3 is TGTGCCAGCAGCGTAGTACCAAGCTCCTACGAGCAGTACTTC.

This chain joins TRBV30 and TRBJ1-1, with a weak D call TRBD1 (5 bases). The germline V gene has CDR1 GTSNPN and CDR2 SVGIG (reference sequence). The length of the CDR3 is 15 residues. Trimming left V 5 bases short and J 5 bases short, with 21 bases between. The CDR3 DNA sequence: TGTGCCTGGTTTAGGCCGGGACCGGGAATAACTGAAGCTTTCTTT. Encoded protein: CAWFRPGPGITEAFF.

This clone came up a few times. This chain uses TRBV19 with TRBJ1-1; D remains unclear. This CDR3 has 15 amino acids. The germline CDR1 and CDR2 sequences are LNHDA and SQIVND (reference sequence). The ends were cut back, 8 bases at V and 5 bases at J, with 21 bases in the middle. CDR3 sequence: CASFRPVTTGTEAFF. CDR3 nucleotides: TGTGCCAGTTTCAGACCAGTCACGACTGGAACTGAAGCTTTCTTT.

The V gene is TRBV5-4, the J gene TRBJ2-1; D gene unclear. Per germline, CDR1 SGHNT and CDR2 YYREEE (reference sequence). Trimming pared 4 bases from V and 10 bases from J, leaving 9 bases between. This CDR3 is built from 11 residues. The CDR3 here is CASSLLGEQFF. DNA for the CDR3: TGTGCCAGCAGCCTCCTCGGGGAGCAGTTCTTC. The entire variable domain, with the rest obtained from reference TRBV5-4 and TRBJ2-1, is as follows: ETGVTQSPTHLIKTRGQQVTLRCSSQSGHNTVSWYQQALGQGPQFIFQYYREEENGRGNFPPRFSGLQFPNYSSELNVNALELDDSALYLCASSLLGEQFFGPGTRLTVL.

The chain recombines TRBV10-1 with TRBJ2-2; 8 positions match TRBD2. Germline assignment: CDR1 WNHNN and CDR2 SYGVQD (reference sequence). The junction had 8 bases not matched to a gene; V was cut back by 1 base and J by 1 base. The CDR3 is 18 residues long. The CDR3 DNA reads TGCGCCAGCAGTGAGTTCGGTGGGGGACTAGTGAACACCGGGGAGCTGTTTTTT. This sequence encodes CASSEFGGGLVNTGELFF.

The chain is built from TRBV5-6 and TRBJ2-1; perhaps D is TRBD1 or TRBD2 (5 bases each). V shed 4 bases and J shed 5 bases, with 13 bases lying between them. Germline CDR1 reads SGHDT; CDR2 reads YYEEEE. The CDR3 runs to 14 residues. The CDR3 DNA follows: TGTGCCAGCAGCCCCGCGCAGGGACACAATGAGCAGTTCTTC. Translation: CASSPAQGHNEQFF.